Below, 2 T cell receptor beta chains from the same sample are listed, as sequenced in a study of blood T cell repertoires in COVID-19. The repertoire was sequenced with immunoSEQ multiplex PCR; TCRdb's copy has only in-frame clones and lacks some. In the table there are roughly 100,000 clones, 75% to 90% of which are singletons. Sequencing used peripheral blood. Receptor source: a man older than 75 with acute or convalescent COVID-19.

The chain recombines TRBV5-4 with TRBJ2-5; 7 bases align to TRBD2. The V and J ends lost 3 bases and 5 bases, in that order; junction bases with no gene match: 7. CDR1 SGHNT and CDR2 YYREEE come from the germline V gene (reference sequence). CDR3 length: 14 amino acids. CDR3 coding DNA: TGTGCCAGCAGCTGGGGGGGAGTAGGGGAGACCCAGTACTTC. This translates into CASSWGGVGETQYF.

The rearrangement uses TRBV28 and TRBJ1-1; D gene ambiguous. The CDR3 has 13 residues. Germline CDR1 is MDHEN and CDR2 is SYDVKM. Trimming removed 6 bases at V and 4 bases at J, with 12 bases between. The CDR3 nucleotides read TGTGCCAGCAGGGTAGTTGGTAGCACTGAAGCTTTCTTT. It yields the protein CASRVVGSTEAFF.